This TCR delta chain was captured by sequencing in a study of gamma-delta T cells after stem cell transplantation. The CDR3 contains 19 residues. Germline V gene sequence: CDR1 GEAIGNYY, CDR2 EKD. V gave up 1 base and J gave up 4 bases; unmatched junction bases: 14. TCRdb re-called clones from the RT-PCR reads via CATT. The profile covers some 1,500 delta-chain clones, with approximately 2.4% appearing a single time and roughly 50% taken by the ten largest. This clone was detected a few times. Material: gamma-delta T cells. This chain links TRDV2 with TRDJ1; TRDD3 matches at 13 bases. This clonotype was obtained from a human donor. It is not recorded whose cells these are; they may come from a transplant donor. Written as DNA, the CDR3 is TGTGCCTGTGACACGGTCCCTACTGGGGGATACGAGAAGGGCGATAAACTCATCTTT. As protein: CACDTVPTGGYEKGDKLIF.